This TCR beta chain originates from a study of long-term antiretroviral therapy in people with HIV. Points from the study as a whole: Blood, drawn from the mid-2000s to the late 2010s, may reflect older ART regimens. Control repertoires displayed wider CDR3 length ranges than the HIV repertoires. After ART, diversity increased yet remained lower than transplant donor controls.

For each donor, at least one pre-ART and at least two post-ART PBMC samples were available. Comment on this clone: Its antigen is still unknown.

The authors ran the immunoSEQ assay, v3.0, at survey level. TCRdb's table, derived via immunoSEQ multiplex PCR, lists solely in-frame clones and lacks some. This sample has 30,000 to 40,000 clones, with about 97% found just once. V was trimmed by 3 bases and J by 3 bases, leaving 3 bases between them. This CDR3 contains 12 residues. Germline values: CDR1 LNHNV, CDR2 YYDKDF (reference sequence). This chain connects TRBV15 to TRBJ1-3, with unresolved D. The sequence derives from a man in his thirties or forties with HIV. This sample comprised unsorted PBMCs, obtained 6.9 years after starting antiretroviral therapy. CDR3: CATSSGGNTIYF. The CDR3 bases are TGTGCCACCAGCAGCGGTGGAAACACCATATATTTT.